The 20 T cell receptor beta chains in this list originate from one sample, sequenced in a study of blood T cell repertoires in COVID-19. Sequencing was performed with immunoSEQ multiplex PCR; in TCRdb, only in-frame clones are kept and a portion is missing. Found here are approximately 30,000 clones, around 90% of them singletons; the top ten hold 16%. Sequencing input: peripheral blood. Receptor source: a human donor with active COVID-19. The donor label of this sample is uncertain.

The V and J genes are TRBV6-5 and TRBJ2-7; 7 positions agree with TRBD2. V dropped 0 bases and J dropped 5; count of bases not matched to a gene: 1. CDR1 and CDR2 from the germline V gene are MNHEY and SVGAGI. The CDR3 is made up of 13 amino acids. The CDR3 region has the DNA TGTGCCAGCAGTTACTCGGGAGGGAACGAGCAGTACTTC. Protein product: CASSYSGGNEQYF.

The gene calls are TRBV7-2 and TRBJ2-3, with TRBD1 identical over 10 bases. Trimming removed 5 bases from V and 4 bases from J; junction bases left unmatched: 6. Germline CDR1 SGHTA, CDR2 FQGNSA. The CDR3 has 15 amino acids. The CDR3 sequence: CASSLLTGGADTQYF. The CDR3 coding sequence is TGTGCCAGCAGCCTCCTGACAGGGGGCGCAGATACGCAGTATTTT.

The V gene is TRBV11-3, the J gene TRBJ1-1; TRBD1 is a possible D gene (6 bases). Germline V gene data show CDR1 as SGHNT and CDR2 as YENEEA. Trimming pared 3 bases from V and 6 bases from J, leaving 14 bases between. The CDR3 has 14 residues. The CDR3 bases are TGTGCCAGCAGCTTGAACCCGGGGGGCTCTGAAGCTTTCTTT. Protein product: CASSLNPGGSEAFF.

This chain links TRBV5-8 with TRBJ2-3; D might be TRBD1 (6 bases). In germline, CDR1 is SGHTS, CDR2 YDEGEE. This CDR3 has 16 amino acids. V was clipped by 0 bases and J by 2 bases, with 13 bases between them. CDR3 DNA sequence: TGTGCCAGCAGCTTGGCCTTGGACAGCACCACAGATACGCAGTATTTT. It is translated as CASSLALDSTTDTQYF.

In DNA form, the CDR3 reads TGTGCCAGCAGCTTGAACACTGAAGCTTTCTTT. The encoded protein is CASSLNTEAFF. The chain links TRBV25-1 to TRBJ1-1; D is unclear. Between the trimmed V and J ends, which lost 6 bases and 0 bases, there was a span of 2 bases. Germline CDR1 is MGHDK and CDR2 is SYGVNS. The CDR3 spans 11 residues.

V is TRBV7-8 and J is TRBJ2-7; 8 bases line up with TRBD1. CDR3 size: 14 residues. Germline assignment: CDR1 SGHVS and CDR2 FQNEAQ. J gave up 3 bases and V 5 bases, and 6 bases lay outside the gene matches. This chain's CDR3 is CASSRTGQLYEQYF. As DNA, the CDR3 is TGTGCCAGCAGCAGGACAGGGCAACTCTACGAGCAGTACTTC.

This chain connects TRBV7-3 to TRBJ2-1; 8 bases agree with TRBD2. The CDR3 is 15 residues long. CDR1 is SGHTA and CDR2 is FQGTGA in the germline V gene. The V segment lost 5 bases and the J segment 7 bases; nucleotides outside the gene matches: 10. This CDR3 is CASSPPGLGRNEQFF. In nucleotides, the CDR3 is TGTGCCAGCAGCCCCCCGGGACTAGGGCGGAATGAGCAGTTCTTC.

The J gene is TRBJ1-4, the V gene TRBV28, with 8 bases matching TRBD1. CDR3 length: 14 amino acids. With V trimmed by 3 bases and J by 8 bases, 5 bases remained unmatched. CDR1 MDHEN and CDR2 SYDVKM come from the germline V gene. The CDR3 here is CASSFPRGREKLFF. The CDR3 DNA reads as TGTGCCAGCAGTTTCCCCAGGGGGCGGGAAAAACTGTTTTTT.

This chain joins TRBV6-5 and TRBJ2-7; D is possibly TRBD2 (6 bases). Germline V CDR1 and CDR2: MNHEY, SVGAGI. This CDR3 has 15 amino acids. V shed 5 bases and J shed 6 bases, with 20 bases lying between them. CDR3 sequence (DNA): TGTGCCAGCAGTAAACTAGGGCGGGGCTCAGGCGAGCAGTACTTC. It codes for CASSKLGRGSGEQYF.

This clone came up once. The chain joins TRBV28 to TRBJ1-6; D gene ambiguous. Germline CDR1 is MDHEN and CDR2 is SYDVKM. Trimming removed 5 bases from V and 7 bases from J, with 18 bases in between. This CDR3 comprises 16 residues. CDR3 amino acids: CASSTPRDGPNSPLHF. CDR3 sequence (DNA): TGTGCCAGCAGTACCCCACGGGATGGCCCAAATTCACCCCTCCACTTT.

V usage is TRBV6-2 or TRBV6-3 and J usage is TRBJ2-7, with unresolved D. V lost 5 bases to trimming and J lost 0 bases, with 8 bases between them. Germline V gene sequence: CDR1 MNHEY, CDR2 SVGEGT. The CDR3 is made up of 13 amino acids. The CDR3 spells CASSTSASYEQYF. The CDR3 nucleotides read TGTGCCAGCAGTACCAGCGCCTCCTACGAGCAGTACTTC.

V is TRBV25-1 and J is TRBJ2-1, with 7 positions matching TRBD1. Germline CDR1 is MGHDK and CDR2 is SYGVNS. The J segment lost 6 bases and the V segment lost 9 bases, leaving 5 bases of the junction unmatched. The CDR3 is made up of 12 amino acids. As DNA, the CDR3 is TGTGCCAGTGGACAGGACTTCAATGAGCAGTTCTTC. This encodes CASGQDFNEQFF.

The DNA for the CDR3 is TGTGCCACCAGCAGAGCGGGGAGCTCCTACGAGCAGTACTTC. It codes for CATSRAGSSYEQYF. The rearrangement links TRBV15 to TRBJ2-7, with a tentative D call TRBD2 (5 bases). V lost 1 base to trimming and J lost 0 bases, with 7 bases between them. This CDR3 has 14 amino acids. The germline V gene has CDR1 LNHNV and CDR2 YYDKDF (reference sequence).

A single count supports this clone. The J gene is TRBJ2-7, the V gene TRBV6-5; TRBD1 is a possible D gene (6 bases). The CDR3 spans 13 residues. V lost 8 bases to trimming and J lost 1 base, with 12 bases between them. Germline loops: CDR1 MNHEY, CDR2 SVGAGI. CDR3 in amino acids: CASGYTGSYEQYF. Here the CDR3 DNA reads TGTGCCAGCGGCTATACAGGGTCCTACGAGCAGTACTTC.

V is TRBV11-2 and J is TRBJ2-5; a weak D match, TRBD2 (6 bases). Per the germline V gene, CDR1 is SGHAT and CDR2 is FQNNGV. Trimming pared 4 bases from V and 5 bases from J, leaving 11 bases between. This CDR3 region has 13 residues. The CDR3 protein is CASSSVREETQYF. In DNA, the CDR3 is TGTGCCAGCAGCTCCGTCCGGGAGGAGACCCAGTACTTC. Combining the CDR3 with reference TRBV11-2 and TRBJ2-5 gives the whole variable domain EAGVAQSPRYKIIEKRQSVAFWCNPISGHATLYWYQQILGQGPKLLIQFQNNGVVDDSQLPKDRFSAERLKGVDSTLKIQPAKLEDSAVYLCASSSVREETQYFGPGTRLLVL.

V gene TRBV7-6 combines with J gene TRBJ2-5; 7 bases fit TRBD2. Per germline, CDR1 SGHVS and CDR2 FNYEAQ. Germline trimming cut 3 bases from V and 2 bases from J; bases unmatched to any gene: 6. The CDR3 length is 15 residues. The CDR3 sequence: CASSLALAVQETQYF. CDR3 DNA: TGTGCCAGCAGCTTGGCTCTAGCGGTACAAGAGACCCAGTACTTC.

The chain carries TRBV7-8 and TRBJ2-1; 9 positions agree with TRBD2. V shed 3 bases, J shed 7 bases, and the junction held 7 bases outside the gene matches. The CDR3 consists of 15 residues. In germline, CDR1 is SGHVS, CDR2 FQNEAQ. The CDR3 coding sequence is TGTGCCAGCAGCTTGGGCGGGGGGGCCACGAATGAGCAGTTCTTC. Its translation: CASSLGGGATNEQFF. The whole variable domain, remainder taken from reference TRBV7-8 and TRBJ2-1, is GAGVSQSPRYKVAKRGQDVALRCDPISGHVSLFWYQQALGQGPEFLTYFQNEAQLDKSGLPSDRFFAERPEGSVSTLKIQRTQQEDSAVYLCASSLGGGATNEQFFGPGTRLTVL.

The CDR3 sequence is CASSWTGRIYGYTF. The CDR3 bases are TGTGCCAGCAGCTGGACAGGGAGGATTTATGGCTACACCTTC. This chain connects TRBV5-6 to TRBJ1-2; 8 bases are a match to TRBD1. The CDR3 runs 14 residues. The germline V gene has CDR1 SGHDT and CDR2 YYEEEE. The trim removed 3 bases at V and 5 bases at J, leaving 6 bases unmatched.

The J gene is TRBJ2-1, the V gene TRBV5-8, with a tentative D call TRBD1 (6 bases). CDR1 is SGHTS and CDR2 is YDEGEE in the germline V gene. The CDR3 length is 13 residues. With 4 bases removed from V and 2 bases from J, the gap between germline ends came to 7 bases. This chain's CDR3 is CASSGGTYNEQFF. DNA of the CDR3: TGTGCCAGCAGCGGGGGCACCTACAATGAGCAGTTCTTC. Looking up the rest from reference TRBV5-8 and TRBJ2-1 gives the full variable domain: EAGVTQSPTHLIKTRGQQATLRCSPISGHTSVYWYQQALGLGLQFLLWYDEGEERNRGNFPPRFSGRQFPNYSSELNVNALELEDSALYLCASSGGTYNEQFFGPGTRLTVL.

The rearrangement links TRBV2 to TRBJ1-4; D gene uncertain. The CDR3 runs to 12 residues. The V and J ends lost 0 bases and 11 bases respectively, with 7 bases between them. Per germline, CDR1 SNHLY and CDR2 FYNNEI. CDR3 sequence reads: CASSEAGEKLFF. For the CDR3, the DNA is TGTGCCAGCAGTGAAGCGGGAGAGAAACTGTTTTTT.